This T cell receptor (beta chain) originates from a study of Ad26.COV2.S vaccination and SARS-CoV-2 variants (dated by TCRdb to the early 2020s). Notes on the research overall: Vaccine-arm donors were drawn from COV1001, a multicentre, randomized, double-blind, placebo-controlled phase I-IIa trial of Ad26.COV2.S in healthy adults. TCRbeta repertoire sequencing served as the tool for gauging how specific and how broad the SARS-CoV-2-reactive T cell receptors were following Ad26.COV2.S vaccination. A total of some 30 samples were included in the TCR-sequenced set, comprising about 20 Ad26.COV2.S vaccine recipients, 5 placebo recipients and 8 SARS-CoV-2 convalescent individuals. Investigators remained blinded to trial group allocation during experiments and outcome assessment. Ad26.COV2.S was administered intramuscularly at a dose of 5x10^10 or 1x10^11 viral particles, either as one shot or as two shots given 56 days apart. Participants in the trial were split at random into five groups of five each, receiving low-dose or high-dose Ad26.COV2.S once or twice, or else placebo on both occasions. General findings and caveats noted by the study authors: Non-spike TCR breadth was comparable between vaccine and placebo recipients, consistent with the vaccine containing only spike. The study lacked the statistical power to compare responses across vaccine doses or regimens. The authors noted that total T cell responses may have been underestimated by the TCR breadth and depth analyses. Higher spike-specific TCR breadth was observed in Ad26.COV2.S recipients than in placebo recipients (P = 0.0014). Substantial breadth of spike-specific CD8+ and CD4+ T cell responses was reported after vaccination.

The CDR3 runs 15 residues from the cysteine to the phenylalanine. The read is trimmed to its CDR3 DNA, 45 bases read in frame from base 1. Looking up the germline V gene yields CDR1 MGHRA and CDR2 YSYEKL. Clipping removes 3 bases from V and 3 bases from J, with 4 as the unmatched junction base count. Concerning this clone itself: What this receptor recognizes is not known. No much larger clone exists at a distance of one base, and base qualities are not known.

The immunoSEQ Assay was the method used to sequence TCRbeta CDR3 regions. After extraction, genomic DNA underwent amplification by bias-controlled multiplex PCR, followed by high-throughput sequencing. The authors processed their data as follows. To quantify the absolute abundance of every unique TCRbeta CDR3 region, sequences were collapsed and filtered. T cell fraction was estimated by normalization of TCRbeta template counts to usable DNA, with usable DNA being measured through amplification of reference genes present in all nucleated cells. Repertoire TCRs were annotated as SARS-CoV-2-specific when V gene, CDR3 amino acid sequence and J gene were exactly matched to a known reactive TCR set. The reference SARS-CoV-2 TCR set was derived from MIRA and filtered for enrichment in COVID-19-positive ImmuneCODE repertoires, a step that removed public or cross-reactive TCRs. Using the MIRA antigens, annotated TCRs were further analysed by specific ORF or by position within an ORF. Depth was the summed frequency of annotated unique rearrangements, while breadth was defined as annotated unique rearrangements over total unique productive rearrangements. Two-sided Wilcoxon rank-sum tests were used to compare TCR breadth between groups. The table was pulled from immuneACCESS by TCRdb, which kept in-frame rearrangements only. Such tables lose some clones; where checked, under half of the loss comes from unresolved V genes, and the rest has no known cause. For V, J and clone size, that table is used; D and trimming come from the DNA. This sample lists about 350,000 clones; 88% were detected once. 6.4% of the sample is held by the ten biggest clonotypes.

The treatment or condition label, read with the paper, signifies: some 20 received Ad26.COV2.S at low or high dose, single or two shots; roughly 5 received placebo; per-sample allocation not given. Repertoires of vaccine and placebo recipients were sequenced from samples taken on day 63 after the first injection. Between 29 July and 7 August 2020, Cohort 1b enrolled about two dozen adults aged 18-55 years at one site in Boston, USA. Ad26.COV2.S was a replication-incompetent adenovirus type 26 vector that expressed a prefusion-stabilized SARS-CoV-2 spike protein derived from the original Wuhan strain.

The sample here was peripheral blood, taken in a trial of Ad26.COV2.S vaccine versus placebo. Recombination linked TRBV4-1 to TRBJ2-3, with 9 middle bases fitting TRBD1. The clonotype was recovered from a person aged 18-65 years who received the Ad26.COV2.S COVID-19 vaccine or a placebo. The encoded CDR3 is CASSHSGQGTDTQYF. The DNA is TGCGCCAGCAGCCATTCCGGACAGGGGACAGATACGCAGTATTTT.